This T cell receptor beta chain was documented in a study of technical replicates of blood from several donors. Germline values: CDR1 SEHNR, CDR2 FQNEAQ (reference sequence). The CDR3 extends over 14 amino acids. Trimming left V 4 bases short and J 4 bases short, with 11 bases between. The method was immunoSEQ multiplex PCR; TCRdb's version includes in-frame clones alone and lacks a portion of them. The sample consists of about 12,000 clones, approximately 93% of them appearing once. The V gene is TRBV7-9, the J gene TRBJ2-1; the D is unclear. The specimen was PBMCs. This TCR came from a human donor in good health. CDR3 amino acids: CASSSQREYNEQFF. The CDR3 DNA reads TGTGCCAGCAGCTCCCAGCGTGAGTACAATGAGCAGTTCTTC.